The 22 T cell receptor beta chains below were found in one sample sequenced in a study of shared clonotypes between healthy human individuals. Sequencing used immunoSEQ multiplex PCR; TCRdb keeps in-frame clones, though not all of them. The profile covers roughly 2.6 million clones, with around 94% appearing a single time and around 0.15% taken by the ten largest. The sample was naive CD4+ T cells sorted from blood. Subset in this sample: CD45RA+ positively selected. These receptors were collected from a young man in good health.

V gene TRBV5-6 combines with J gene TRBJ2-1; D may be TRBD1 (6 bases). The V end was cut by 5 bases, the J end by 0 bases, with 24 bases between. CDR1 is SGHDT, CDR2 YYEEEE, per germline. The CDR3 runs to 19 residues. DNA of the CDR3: TGTGCCAGCAGTGAGCTCTTGCCGGGACAAATGAGCTCCTACAATGAGCAGTTCTTC. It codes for CASSELLPGQMSSYNEQFF.

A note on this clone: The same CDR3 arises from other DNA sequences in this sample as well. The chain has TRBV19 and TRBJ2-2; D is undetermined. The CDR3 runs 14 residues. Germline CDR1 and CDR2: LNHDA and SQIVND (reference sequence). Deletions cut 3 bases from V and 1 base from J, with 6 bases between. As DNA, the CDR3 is TGTGCCAGTAGTATTTGGGGGAACACCGGGGAGCTGTTTTTT. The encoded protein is CASSIWGNTGELFF.

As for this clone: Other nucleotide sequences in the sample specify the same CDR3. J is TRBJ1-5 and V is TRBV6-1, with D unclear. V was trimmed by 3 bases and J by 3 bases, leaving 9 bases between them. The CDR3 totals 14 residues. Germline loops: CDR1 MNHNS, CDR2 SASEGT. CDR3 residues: CASSERGDNQPQHF. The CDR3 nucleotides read TGTGCCAGCAGTGAGCGTGGGGACAATCAGCCCCAGCATTTT.

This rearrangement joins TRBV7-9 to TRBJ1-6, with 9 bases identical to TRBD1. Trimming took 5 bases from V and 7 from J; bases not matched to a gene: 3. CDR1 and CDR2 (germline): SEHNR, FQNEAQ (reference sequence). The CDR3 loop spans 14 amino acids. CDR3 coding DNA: TGTGCCAGCAGCGAACAGGGGGCCAATTCACCCCTCCACTTT. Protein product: CASSEQGANSPLHF.

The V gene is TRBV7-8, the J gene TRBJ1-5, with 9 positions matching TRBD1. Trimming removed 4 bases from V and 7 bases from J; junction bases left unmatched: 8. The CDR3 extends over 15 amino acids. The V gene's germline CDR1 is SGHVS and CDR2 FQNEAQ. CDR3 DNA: TGTGCCAGCAGCTCCCCGGGACAGGGCAGACAGCCCCAGCATTTT. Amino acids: CASSSPGQGRQPQHF.

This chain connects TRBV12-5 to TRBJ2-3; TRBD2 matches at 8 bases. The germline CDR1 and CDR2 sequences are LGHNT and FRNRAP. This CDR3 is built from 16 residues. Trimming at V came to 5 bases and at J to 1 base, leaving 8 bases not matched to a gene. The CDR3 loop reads CASGPGTRVGTDTQYF. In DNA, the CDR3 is TGTGCTAGTGGTCCGGGGACTAGAGTGGGCACAGATACGCAGTATTTT.

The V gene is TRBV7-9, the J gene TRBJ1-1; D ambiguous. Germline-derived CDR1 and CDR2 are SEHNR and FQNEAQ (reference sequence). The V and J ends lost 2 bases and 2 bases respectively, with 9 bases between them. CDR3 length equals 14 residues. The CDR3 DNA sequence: TGTGCCAGCAGCTTACCCGGGATAAACACTGAAGCTTTCTTT. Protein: CASSLPGINTEAFF.

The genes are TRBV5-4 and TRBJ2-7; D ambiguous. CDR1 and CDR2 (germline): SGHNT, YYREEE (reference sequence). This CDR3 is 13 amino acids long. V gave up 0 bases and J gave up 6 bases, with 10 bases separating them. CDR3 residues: CASSLGGSAEQYF. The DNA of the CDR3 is TGTGCCAGCAGCTTGGGGGGATCGGCCGAGCAGTACTTC. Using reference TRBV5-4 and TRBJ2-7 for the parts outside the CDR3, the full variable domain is ETGVTQSPTHLIKTRGQQVTLRCSSQSGHNTVSWYQQALGQGPQFIFQYYREEENGRGNFPPRFSGLQFPNYSSELNVNALELDDSALYLCASSLGGSAEQYFGPGTRLTVT.

CDR3 loop: CASSMRQPNYGYTF. DNA for the CDR3: TGTGCCAGTAGTATGCGCCAGCCTAACTATGGCTACACCTTC. The chain has TRBV19 and TRBJ1-2, with D hard to call. Trimming cost V 3 bases and J 0 bases, with 8 bases left between them. This CDR3 is built from 14 residues. Germline V gene sequence: CDR1 LNHDA, CDR2 SQIVND (reference sequence). Full variable domain (rest looked up from reference TRBV19 and TRBJ1-2): DGGITQSPKYLFRKEGQNVTLSCEQNLNHDAMYWYRQDPGQGLRLIYYSQIVNDFQKGDIAEGYSVSREKKESFPLTVTSAQKNPTAFYLCASSMRQPNYGYTFGSGTRLTVV.

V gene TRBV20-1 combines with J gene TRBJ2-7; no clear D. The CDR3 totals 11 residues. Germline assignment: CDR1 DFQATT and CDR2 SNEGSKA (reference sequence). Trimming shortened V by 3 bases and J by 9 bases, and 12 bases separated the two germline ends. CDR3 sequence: CSASKAYLQYF. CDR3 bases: TGCAGTGCTAGCAAGGCATACTTGCAGTACTTC.

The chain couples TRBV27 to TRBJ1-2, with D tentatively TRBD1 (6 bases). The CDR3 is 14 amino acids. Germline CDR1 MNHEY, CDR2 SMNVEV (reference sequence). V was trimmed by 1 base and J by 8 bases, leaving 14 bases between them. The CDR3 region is CASSLWGRGEGYTF. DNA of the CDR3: TGTGCCAGCAGTTTATGGGGCAGGGGCGAAGGCTACACCTTC.

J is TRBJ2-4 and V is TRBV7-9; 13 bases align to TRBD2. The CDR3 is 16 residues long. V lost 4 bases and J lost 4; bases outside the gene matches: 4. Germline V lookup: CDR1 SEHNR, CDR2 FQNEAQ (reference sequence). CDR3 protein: CASSSGTSGVKNIQYF. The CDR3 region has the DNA TGTGCCAGCAGCTCCGGGACTAGCGGGGTAAAAAACATTCAGTACTTC.

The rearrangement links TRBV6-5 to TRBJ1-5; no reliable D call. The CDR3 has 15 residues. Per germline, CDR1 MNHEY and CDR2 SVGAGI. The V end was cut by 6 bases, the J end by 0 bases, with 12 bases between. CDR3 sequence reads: CASSTVRNSNQPQHF. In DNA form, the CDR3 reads TGTGCCAGCAGCACGGTAAGGAATAGCAATCAGCCCCAGCATTTT.

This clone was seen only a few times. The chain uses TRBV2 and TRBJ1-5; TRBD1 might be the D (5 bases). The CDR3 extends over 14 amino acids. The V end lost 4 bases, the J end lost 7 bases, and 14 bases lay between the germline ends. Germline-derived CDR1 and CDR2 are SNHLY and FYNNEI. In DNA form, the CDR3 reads TGTGCCAGCAGTGTCGTGGGGACCGAACAGCCCCAGCATTTT. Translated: CASSVVGTEQPQHF.

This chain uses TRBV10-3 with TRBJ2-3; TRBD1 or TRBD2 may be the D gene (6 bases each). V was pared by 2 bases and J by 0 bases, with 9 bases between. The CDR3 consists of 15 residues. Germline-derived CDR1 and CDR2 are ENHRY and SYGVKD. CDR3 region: CAISEPGASTDTQYF. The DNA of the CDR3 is TGTGCCATCAGTGAGCCGGGGGCTAGCACAGATACGCAGTATTTT.

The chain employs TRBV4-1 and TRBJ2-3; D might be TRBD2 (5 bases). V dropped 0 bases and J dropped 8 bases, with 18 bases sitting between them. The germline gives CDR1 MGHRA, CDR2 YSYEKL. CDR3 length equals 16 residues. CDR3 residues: CASSQDRGPPEGTQYF. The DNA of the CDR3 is TGCGCCAGCAGCCAAGATCGAGGCCCTCCTGAGGGTACGCAGTATTTT.

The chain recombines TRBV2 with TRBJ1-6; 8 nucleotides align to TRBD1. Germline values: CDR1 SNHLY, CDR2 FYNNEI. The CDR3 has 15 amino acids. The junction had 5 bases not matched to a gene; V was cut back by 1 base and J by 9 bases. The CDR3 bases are TGTGCCAGCAGTGAAGAGGAACAGGGGGGTTCACCCCTCCACTTT. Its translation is CASSEEEQGGSPLHF.

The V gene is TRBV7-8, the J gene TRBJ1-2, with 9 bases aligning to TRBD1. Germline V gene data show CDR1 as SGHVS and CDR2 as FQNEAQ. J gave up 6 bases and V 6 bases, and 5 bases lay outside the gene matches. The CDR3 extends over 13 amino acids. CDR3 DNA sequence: TGTGCCAGCAGACTGGACAGGGGTGATGGCTACACCTTC. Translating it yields CASRLDRGDGYTF.

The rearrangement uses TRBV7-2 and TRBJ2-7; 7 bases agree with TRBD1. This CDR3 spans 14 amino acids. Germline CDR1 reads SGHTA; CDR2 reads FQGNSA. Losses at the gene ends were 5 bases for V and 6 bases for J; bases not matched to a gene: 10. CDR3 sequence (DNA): TGTGCCAGCAGCCTAACCCGACAGGGCCTCGAGCAGTACTTC. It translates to CASSLTRQGLEQYF.

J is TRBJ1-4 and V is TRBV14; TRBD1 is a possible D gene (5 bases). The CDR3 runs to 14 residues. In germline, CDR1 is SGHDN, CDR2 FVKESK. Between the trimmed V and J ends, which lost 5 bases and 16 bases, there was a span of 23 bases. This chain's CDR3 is CASSGVGDPGKGFF. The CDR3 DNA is TGTGCCAGCAGCGGAGTGGGGGACCCGGGGAAAGGGTTTTTT.

The CDR3 sequence is CASSLAGINSPLHF. Written as DNA, the CDR3 is TGTGCCAGCAGCTTAGCCGGGATAAATTCACCCCTCCACTTT. This sequence joins TRBV11-1 and TRBJ1-6; D unclear. Germline V gives CDR1 SGHAT, CDR2 FQDESV (reference sequence). V was clipped by 0 bases and J by 7 bases, with 7 bases between them. The CDR3 runs to 14 residues.

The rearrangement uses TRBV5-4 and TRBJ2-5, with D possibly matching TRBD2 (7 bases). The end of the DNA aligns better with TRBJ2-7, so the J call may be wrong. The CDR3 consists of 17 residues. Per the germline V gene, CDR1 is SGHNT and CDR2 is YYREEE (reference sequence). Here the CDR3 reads CASSAASGGFAPYEQYF. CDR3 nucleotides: TGTGCCAGCAGCGCGGCGTCGGGGGGCTTTGCGCCCTACGAGCAGTACTTC.